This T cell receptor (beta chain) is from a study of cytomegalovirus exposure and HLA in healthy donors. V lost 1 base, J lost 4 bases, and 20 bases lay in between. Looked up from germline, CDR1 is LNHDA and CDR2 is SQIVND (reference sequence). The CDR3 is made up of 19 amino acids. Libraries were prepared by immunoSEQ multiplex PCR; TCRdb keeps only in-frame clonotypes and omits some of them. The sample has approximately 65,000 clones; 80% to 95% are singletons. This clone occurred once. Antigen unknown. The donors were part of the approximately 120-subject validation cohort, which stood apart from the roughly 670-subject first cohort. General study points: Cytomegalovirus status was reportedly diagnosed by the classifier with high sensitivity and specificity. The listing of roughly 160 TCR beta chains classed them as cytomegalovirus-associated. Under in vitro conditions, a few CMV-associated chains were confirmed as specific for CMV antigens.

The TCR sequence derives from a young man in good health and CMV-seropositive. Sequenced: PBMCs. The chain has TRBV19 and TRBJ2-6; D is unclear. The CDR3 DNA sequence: TGTGCCAGTAGTATAGTAGTTCCGACTGTCTCTACCGGGGCCAACGTCCTGACTTTC. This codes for CASSIVVPTVSTGANVLTF.